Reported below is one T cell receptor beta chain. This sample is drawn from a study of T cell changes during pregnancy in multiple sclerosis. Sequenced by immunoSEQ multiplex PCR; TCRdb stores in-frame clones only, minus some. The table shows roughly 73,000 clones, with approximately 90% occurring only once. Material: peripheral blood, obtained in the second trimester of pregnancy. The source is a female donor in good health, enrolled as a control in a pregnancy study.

CDR3 residues: CASYRVAWEQYF. The CDR3 DNA is TGCGCCAGCTACAGGGTCGCCTGGGAGCAGTACTTC. The J gene is TRBJ2-7, the V gene TRBV5-1; TRBD1 might be the D (6 bases). Germline V gene lookup returns CDR1 SGHRS and CDR2 YFSETQ. This CDR3 has 12 amino acids. Trimming took 7 bases from V and 7 from J, leaving 15 bases between them.